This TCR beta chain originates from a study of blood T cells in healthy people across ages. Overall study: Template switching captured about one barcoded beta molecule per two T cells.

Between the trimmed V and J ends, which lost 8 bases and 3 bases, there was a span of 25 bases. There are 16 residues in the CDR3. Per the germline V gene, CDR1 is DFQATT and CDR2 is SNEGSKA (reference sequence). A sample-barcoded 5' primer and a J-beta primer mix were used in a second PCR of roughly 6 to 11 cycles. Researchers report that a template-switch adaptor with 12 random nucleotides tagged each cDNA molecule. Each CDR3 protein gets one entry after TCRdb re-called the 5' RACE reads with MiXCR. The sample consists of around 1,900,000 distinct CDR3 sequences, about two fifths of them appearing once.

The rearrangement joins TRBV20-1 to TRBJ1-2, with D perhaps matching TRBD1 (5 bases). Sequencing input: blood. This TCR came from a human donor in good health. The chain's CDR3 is CSLLGRAGKGYYGYTF. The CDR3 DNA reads TGCAGTCTCCTGGGGAGAGCAGGGAAAGGGTACTATGGCTACACCTTC.